This passage covers 5 T cell receptor beta chains from one sample sequenced in a study of identical twins. TCRdb reprocessed the 5' RACE reads with MiXCR, giving one entry per CDR3 protein. The table lists 1.5 million to 2 million distinct CDR3 sequences, less than 40% of them singletons. Sequencing used cord blood. The source of these receptors is a newborn girl in good health.

This chain joins TRBV10-3 and TRBJ2-7; D is unresolved. Germline V CDR1 and CDR2: ENHRY, SYGVKD. This CDR3 has 12 amino acids. V gave up 1 base and J gave up 2 bases, with 3 bases separating them. The CDR3 reads CAISELTYEQYF. CDR3 DNA sequence: TGTGCCATCAGTGAGTTAACCTACGAGCAGTACTTC.

In its sample, this clonotype was seen a few times. The chain is built from TRBV5-8 and TRBJ1-5, with TRBD1 as a possible D gene (5 bases). This CDR3 contains 15 residues. V dropped 1 base and J dropped 5 bases, with 13 bases sitting between them. Germline V CDR1 and CDR2: SGHTS, YDEGEE. For the CDR3, the DNA is TGTGCCAGCAGCTTGATTCAGGGTGAGCATCAGCCCCAGCATTTT. Translating it yields CASSLIQGEHQPQHF. The whole variable domain, filled in from reference TRBV5-8 and TRBJ1-5, reads EAGVTQSPTHLIKTRGQQATLRCSPISGHTSVYWYQQALGLGLQFLLWYDEGEERNRGNFPPRFSGRQFPNYSSELNVNALELEDSALYLCASSLIQGEHQPQHFGDGTRLSIL.

This clonotype turned up a few times. CDR3 amino acids: CASSEWTEYEQYF. The CDR3 nucleotides are TGTGCCAGCAGTGAATGGACAGAATACGAGCAGTACTTC. The chain uses TRBV25-1 and TRBJ2-4, with a tentative D call TRBD1 (6 bases). TRBJ2-7 explains the end of the DNA better; the J call may be wrong. Looked up from germline, CDR1 is MGHDK and CDR2 is SYGVNS. The CDR3 is 13 amino acids.

The chain uses TRBV27 and TRBJ2-1, with a possible D match to TRBD2 (6 bases). Germline lookup yields CDR1 MNHEY and CDR2 SMNVEV (reference sequence). V was clipped by 5 bases and J by 6 bases, with 17 bases between them. CDR3 length equals 15 residues. CDR3 in amino acids: CASSPPSSSGNEQFF. CDR3 sequence (DNA): TGTGCCAGCAGTCCTCCAAGCAGTAGCGGCAATGAGCAGTTCTTC.

This clonotype has just one count. The rearrangement links TRBV5-1 to TRBJ2-7; D could derive from TRBD1 or TRBD2 (5 bases each). Germline V gene lookup returns CDR1 SGHRS and CDR2 YFSETQ. With 0 bases removed from V and 4 bases from J, the gap between germline ends came to 14 bases. The CDR3 totals 15 residues. The CDR3 here is CASSLAILEGYEQYF. The CDR3 DNA is TGCGCCAGCAGCTTGGCCATCCTCGAGGGGTACGAGCAGTACTTC.